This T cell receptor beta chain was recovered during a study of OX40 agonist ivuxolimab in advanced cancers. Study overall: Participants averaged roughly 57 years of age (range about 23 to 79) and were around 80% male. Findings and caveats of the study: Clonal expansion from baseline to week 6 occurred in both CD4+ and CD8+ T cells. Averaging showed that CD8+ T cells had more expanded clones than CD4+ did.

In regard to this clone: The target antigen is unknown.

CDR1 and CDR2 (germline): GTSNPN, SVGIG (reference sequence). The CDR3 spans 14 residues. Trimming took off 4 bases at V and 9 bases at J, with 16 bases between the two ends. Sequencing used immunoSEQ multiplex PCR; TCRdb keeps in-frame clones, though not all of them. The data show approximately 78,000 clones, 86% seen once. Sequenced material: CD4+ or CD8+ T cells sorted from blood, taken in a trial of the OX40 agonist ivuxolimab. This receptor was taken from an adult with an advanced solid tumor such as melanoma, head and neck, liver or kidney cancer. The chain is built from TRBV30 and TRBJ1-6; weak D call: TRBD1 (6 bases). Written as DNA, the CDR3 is TGTGCCTGGAATATGGGGGCAGGAGGTTCACCCCTCCACTTT. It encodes CAWNMGAGGSPLHF.